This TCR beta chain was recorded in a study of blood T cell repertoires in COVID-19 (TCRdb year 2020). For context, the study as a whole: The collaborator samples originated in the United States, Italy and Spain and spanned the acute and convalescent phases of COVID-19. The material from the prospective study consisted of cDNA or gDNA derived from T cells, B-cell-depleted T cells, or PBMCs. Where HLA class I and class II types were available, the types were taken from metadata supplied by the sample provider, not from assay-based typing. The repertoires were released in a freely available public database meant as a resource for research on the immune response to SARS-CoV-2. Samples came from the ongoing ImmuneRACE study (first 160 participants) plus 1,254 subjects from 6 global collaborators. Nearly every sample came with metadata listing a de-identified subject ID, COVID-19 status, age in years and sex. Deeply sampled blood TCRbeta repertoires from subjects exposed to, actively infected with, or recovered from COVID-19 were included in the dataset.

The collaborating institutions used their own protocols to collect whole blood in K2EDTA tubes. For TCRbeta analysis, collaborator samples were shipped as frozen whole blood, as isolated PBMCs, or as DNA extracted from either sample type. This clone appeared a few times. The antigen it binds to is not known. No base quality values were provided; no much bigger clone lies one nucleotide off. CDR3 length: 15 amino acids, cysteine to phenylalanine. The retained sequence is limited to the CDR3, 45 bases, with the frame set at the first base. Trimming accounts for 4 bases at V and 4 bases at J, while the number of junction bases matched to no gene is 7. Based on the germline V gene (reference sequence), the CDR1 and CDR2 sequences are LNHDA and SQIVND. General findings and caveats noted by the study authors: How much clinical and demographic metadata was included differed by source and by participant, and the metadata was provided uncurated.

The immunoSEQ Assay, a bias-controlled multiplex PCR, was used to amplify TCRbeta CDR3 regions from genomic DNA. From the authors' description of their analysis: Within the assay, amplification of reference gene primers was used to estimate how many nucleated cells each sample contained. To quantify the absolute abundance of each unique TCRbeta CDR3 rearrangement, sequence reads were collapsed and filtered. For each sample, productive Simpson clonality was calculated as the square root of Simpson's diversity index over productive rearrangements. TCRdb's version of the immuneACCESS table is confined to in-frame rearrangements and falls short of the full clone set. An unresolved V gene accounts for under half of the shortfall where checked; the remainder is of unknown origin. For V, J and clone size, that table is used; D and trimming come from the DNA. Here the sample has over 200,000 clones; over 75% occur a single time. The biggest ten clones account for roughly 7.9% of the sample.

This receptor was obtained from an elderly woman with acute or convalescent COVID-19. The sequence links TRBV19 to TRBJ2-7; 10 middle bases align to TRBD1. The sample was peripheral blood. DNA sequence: TGTGCCAGTAGTACTGCGGACAGGGGGAAGTACGAGCAGTACTTC. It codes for CASSTADRGKYEQYF.